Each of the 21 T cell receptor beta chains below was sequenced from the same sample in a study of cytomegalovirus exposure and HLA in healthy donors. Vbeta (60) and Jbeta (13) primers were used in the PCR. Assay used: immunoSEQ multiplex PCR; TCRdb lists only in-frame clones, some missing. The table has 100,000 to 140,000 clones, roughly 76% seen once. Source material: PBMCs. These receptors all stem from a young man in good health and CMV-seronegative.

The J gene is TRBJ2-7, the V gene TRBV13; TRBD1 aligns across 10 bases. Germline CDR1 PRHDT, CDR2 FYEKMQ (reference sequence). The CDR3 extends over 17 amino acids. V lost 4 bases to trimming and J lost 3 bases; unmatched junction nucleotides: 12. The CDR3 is CASSSTRVGDRGYEQYF. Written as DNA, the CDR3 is TGTGCCAGCAGCTCCACCCGAGTGGGGGACAGGGGCTACGAGCAGTACTTC.

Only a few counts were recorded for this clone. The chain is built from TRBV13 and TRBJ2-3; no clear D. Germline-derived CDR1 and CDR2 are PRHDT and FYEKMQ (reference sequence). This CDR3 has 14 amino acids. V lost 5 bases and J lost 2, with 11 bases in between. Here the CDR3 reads CASSTRQATDTQYF. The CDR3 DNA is TGTGCCAGCAGCACCAGACAAGCCACAGATACGCAGTATTTT.

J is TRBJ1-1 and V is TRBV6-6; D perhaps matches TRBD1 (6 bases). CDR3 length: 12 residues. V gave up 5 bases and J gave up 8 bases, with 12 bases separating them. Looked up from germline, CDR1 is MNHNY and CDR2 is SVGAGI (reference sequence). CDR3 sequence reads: CASSRTETEAFF. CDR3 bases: TGTGCCAGCAGTCGGACAGAGACGGAAGCTTTCTTT.

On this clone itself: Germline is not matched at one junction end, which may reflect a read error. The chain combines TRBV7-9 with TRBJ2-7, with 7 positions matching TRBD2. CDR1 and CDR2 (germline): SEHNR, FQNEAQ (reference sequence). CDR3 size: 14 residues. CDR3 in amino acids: CSSSFVSGGYEQYF. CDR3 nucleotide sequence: TGTTCCAGCAGTTTTGTATCGGGAGGCTACGAGCAGTACTTC.

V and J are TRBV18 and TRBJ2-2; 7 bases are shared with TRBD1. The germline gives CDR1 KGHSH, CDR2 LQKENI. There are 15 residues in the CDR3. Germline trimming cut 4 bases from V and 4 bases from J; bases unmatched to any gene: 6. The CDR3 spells CASSRGQAGTGELFF. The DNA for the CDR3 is TGTGCCAGCTCACGTGGACAGGCGGGCACCGGGGAGCTGTTTTTT. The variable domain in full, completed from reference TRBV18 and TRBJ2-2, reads NAGVMQNPRHLVRRRGQEARLRCSPMKGHSHVYWYRQLPEEGLKFMVYLQKENIIDESGMPKERFSAEFPKEGPSILRIQQVVRGDSAAYFCASSRGQAGTGELFFGEGSRLTVL.

CDR3 sequence reads: CAIRAGFGNEQFF. CDR3 coding DNA: TGTGCCATCAGGGCGGGTTTCGGCAATGAGCAGTTCTTC. The chain couples TRBV10-3 to TRBJ2-1, with a weak D call TRBD2 (5 bases). V gave up 6 bases and J gave up 6 bases, with 12 bases separating them. The CDR3 spans 13 residues. CDR1 is ENHRY and CDR2 is SYGVKD in the germline V gene.

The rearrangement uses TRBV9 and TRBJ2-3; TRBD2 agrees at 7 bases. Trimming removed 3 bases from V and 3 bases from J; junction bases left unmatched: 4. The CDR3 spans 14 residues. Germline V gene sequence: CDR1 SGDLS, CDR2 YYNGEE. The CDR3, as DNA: TGTGCCAGCAGCGACAGCGGGGCGACAGATACGCAGTATTTT. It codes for CASSDSGATDTQYF. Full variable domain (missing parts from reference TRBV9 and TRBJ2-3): DSGVTQTPKHLITATGQRVTLRCSPRSGDLSVYWYQQSLDQGLQFLIQYYNGEERAKGNILERFSAQQFPDLHSELNLSSLELGDSALYFCASSDSGATDTQYFGPGTRLTVL.

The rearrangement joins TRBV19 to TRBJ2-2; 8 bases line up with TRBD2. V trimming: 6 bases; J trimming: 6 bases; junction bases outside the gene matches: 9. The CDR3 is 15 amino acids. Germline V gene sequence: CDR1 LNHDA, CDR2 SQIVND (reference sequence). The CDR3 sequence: CASSPGGAFAGELFF. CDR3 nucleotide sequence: TGTGCCAGTAGCCCGGGGGGGGCATTTGCCGGGGAGCTGTTTTTT.

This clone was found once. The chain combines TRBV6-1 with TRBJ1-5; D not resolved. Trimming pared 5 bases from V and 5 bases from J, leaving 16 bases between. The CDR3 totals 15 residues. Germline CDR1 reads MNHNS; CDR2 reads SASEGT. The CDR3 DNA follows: TGTGCCAGCAGTTTCACAGCTTTCTCCGATCAGCCCCAGCATTTT. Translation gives CASSFTAFSDQPQHF.

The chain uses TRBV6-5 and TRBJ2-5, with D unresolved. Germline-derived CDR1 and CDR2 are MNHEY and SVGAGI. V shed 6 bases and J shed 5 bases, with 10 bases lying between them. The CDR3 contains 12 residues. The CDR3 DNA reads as TGTGCCAGCAGCCCCAGCAGGGAGACCCAGTACTTC. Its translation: CASSPSRETQYF.

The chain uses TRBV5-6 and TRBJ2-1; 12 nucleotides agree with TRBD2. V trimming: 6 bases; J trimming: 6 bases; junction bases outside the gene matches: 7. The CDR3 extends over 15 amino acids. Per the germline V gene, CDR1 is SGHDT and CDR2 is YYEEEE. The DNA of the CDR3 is TGTGCCAGCAACGAACTAGCGGGGGGAGCCAATGAGCAGTTCTTC. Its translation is CASNELAGGANEQFF. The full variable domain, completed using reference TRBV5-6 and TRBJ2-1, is DAGVTQSPTHLIKTRGQQVTLRCSPKSGHDTVSWYQQALGQGPQFIFQYYEEEERQRGNFPDRFSGHQFPNYSSELNVNALLLGDSALYLCASNELAGGANEQFFGPGTRLTVL.

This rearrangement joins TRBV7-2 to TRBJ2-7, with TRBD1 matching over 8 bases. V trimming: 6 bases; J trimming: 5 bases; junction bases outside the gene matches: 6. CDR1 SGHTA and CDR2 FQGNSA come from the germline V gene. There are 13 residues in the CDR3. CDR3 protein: CASRTGTGDEQYF. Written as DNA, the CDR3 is TGTGCCAGCAGAACCGGGACAGGTGACGAGCAGTACTTC. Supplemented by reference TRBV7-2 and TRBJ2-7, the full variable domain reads GAGVSQSPSNKVTEKGKDVELRCDPISGHTALYWYRQSLGQGLEFLIYFQGNSAPDKSGLPSDRFSAERTGGSVSTLTIQRTQQEDSAVYLCASRTGTGDEQYFGPGTRLTVT.

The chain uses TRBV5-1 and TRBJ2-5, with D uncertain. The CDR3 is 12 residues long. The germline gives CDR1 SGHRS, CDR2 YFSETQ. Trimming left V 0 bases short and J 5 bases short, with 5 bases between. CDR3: CASSLVAETQYF. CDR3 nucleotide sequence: TGCGCCAGCAGCTTGGTAGCCGAGACCCAGTACTTC.

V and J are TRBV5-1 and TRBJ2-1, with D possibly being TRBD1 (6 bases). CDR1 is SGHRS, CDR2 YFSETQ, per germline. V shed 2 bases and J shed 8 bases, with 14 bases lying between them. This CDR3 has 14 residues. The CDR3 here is CASSFRGAVDEQFF. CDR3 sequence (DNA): TGCGCCAGCAGCTTCAGGGGTGCCGTCGATGAGCAGTTCTTC.

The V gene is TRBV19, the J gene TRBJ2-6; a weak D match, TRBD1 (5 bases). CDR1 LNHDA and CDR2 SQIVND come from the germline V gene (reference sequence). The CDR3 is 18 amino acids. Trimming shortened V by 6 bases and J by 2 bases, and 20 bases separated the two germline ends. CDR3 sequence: CASSLSLVQGTGANVLTF. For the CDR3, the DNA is TGTGCCAGTAGCCTTTCCCTTGTCCAGGGAACTGGGGCCAACGTCCTGACTTTC. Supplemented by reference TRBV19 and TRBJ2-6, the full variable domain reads DGGITQSPKYLFRKEGQNVTLSCEQNLNHDAMYWYRQDPGQGLRLIYYSQIVNDFQKGDIAEGYSVSREKKESFPLTVTSAQKNPTAFYLCASSLSLVQGTGANVLTFGAGSRLTVL.

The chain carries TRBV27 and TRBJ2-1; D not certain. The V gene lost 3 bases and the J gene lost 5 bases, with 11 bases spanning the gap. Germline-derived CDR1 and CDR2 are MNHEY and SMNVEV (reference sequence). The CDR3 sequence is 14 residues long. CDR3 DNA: TGTGCCAGCAGTTTTGGGCAGCTCCACAATGAGCAGTTCTTC. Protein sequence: CASSFGQLHNEQFF.

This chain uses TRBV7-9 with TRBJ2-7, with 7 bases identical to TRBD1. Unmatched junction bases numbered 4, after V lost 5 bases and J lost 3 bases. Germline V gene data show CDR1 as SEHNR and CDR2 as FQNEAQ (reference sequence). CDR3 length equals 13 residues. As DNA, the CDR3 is TGTGCCAGCAGCGCCCCAGGGGGCTACGAGCAGTACTTC. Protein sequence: CASSAPGGYEQYF.

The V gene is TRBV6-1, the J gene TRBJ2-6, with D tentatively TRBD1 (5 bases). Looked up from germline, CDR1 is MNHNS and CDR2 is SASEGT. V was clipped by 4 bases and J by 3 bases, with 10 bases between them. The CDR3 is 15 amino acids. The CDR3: CASSVQGYGANVLTF. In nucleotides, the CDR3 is TGTGCCAGCAGTGTGCAGGGATATGGGGCCAACGTCCTGACTTTC.

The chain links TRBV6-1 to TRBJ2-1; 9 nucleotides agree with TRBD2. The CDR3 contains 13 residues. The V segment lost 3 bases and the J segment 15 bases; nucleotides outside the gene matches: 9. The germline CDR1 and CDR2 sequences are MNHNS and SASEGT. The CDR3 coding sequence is TGTGCCAGCAGTGACACCCATAGCGGGGGTCTGTTCTTC. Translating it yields CASSDTHSGGLFF.

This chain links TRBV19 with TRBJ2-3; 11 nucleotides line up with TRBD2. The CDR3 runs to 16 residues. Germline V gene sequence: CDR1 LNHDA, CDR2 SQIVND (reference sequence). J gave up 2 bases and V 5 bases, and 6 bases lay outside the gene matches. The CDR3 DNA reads TGTGCCAGTAGTCTGGAACTAGCGGGGGCCACAGATACGCAGTATTTT. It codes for CASSLELAGATDTQYF. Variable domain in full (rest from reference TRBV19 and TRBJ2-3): DGGITQSPKYLFRKEGQNVTLSCEQNLNHDAMYWYRQDPGQGLRLIYYSQIVNDFQKGDIAEGYSVSREKKESFPLTVTSAQKNPTAFYLCASSLELAGATDTQYFGPGTRLTVL.

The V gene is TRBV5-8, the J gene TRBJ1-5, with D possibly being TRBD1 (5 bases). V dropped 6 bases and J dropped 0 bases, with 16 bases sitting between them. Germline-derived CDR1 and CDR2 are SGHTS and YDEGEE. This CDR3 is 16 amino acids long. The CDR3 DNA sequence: TGTGCCAGCAACATCGACGGGGACTATAGCAATCAGCCCCAGCATTTT. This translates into CASNIDGDYSNQPQHF.